Presented here are 21 T cell receptor beta chains from one specimen sequenced in a study of blood T cell repertoires in COVID-19. The method was immunoSEQ multiplex PCR; TCRdb's version includes in-frame clones alone and lacks a portion of them. This table holds about 380,000 clones, around 87% found once. The sequenced sample consisted of PBMCs or T cells enriched from blood (not recorded which). Receptors were obtained from a man aged 25-40 years who had recovered from COVID-19.

This clone appeared a single time. The V gene is TRBV28, the J gene TRBJ2-7; D is possibly TRBD1 (6 bases). V shed 2 bases and J shed 4 bases, with 12 bases lying between them. CDR3 size: 14 residues. Germline CDR1 MDHEN, CDR2 SYDVKM. The CDR3 bases are TGTGCCAGCAGTTTAAACAGGGCGAGGTACGAGCAGTACTTC. Residues: CASSLNRARYEQYF. The variable domain in full, completed from reference TRBV28 and TRBJ2-7, reads DVKVTQSSRYLVKRTGEKVFLECVQDMDHENMFWYRQDPGLGLRLIYFSYDVKMKEKGDIPEGYSVSREKKERFSLILESASTNQTSMYLCASSLNRARYEQYFGPGTRLTVT.

Only one count was recorded for this clone. The chain employs TRBV3-1 (or the pseudogene TRBV3-2) and TRBJ2-7, with 8 bases fitting TRBD1. CDR1 is LGHDT, CDR2 YNNKEL, per germline (reference sequence). V trimming: 1 base; J trimming: 6 bases; junction bases outside the gene matches: 2. The CDR3 is 13 residues long. CDR3 loop: CASSQGTGFEQYF. The CDR3 DNA reads TGTGCCAGCAGCCAAGGGACAGGGTTCGAGCAGTACTTC.

The chain combines TRBV11-3 with TRBJ2-2; 8 nucleotides align to TRBD1. With V trimmed by 2 bases and J by 1 base, 3 bases remained unmatched. The germline gives CDR1 SGHNT, CDR2 YENEEA. The length of the CDR3 is 16 residues. The DNA for the CDR3 is TGTGCCAGCAGCTTACAGGGGGCGCAGAACACCGGGGAGCTGTTTTTT. Amino acid sequence: CASSLQGAQNTGELFF.

This clone occurred many times. The sample contains more than one DNA sequence encoding this CDR3. The chain links TRBV30 to TRBJ1-6, with D perhaps TRBD1 (5 bases). The V gene lost 4 bases and the J gene lost 2 bases, with 6 bases spanning the gap. The CDR3 runs to 13 residues. Germline V gives CDR1 GTSNPN, CDR2 SVGIG (reference sequence). CDR3 in amino acids: CAWTGTYNSPLHF. CDR3 in DNA: TGTGCCTGGACAGGGACCTATAATTCACCCCTCCACTTT. The variable domain in full, completed from reference TRBV30 and TRBJ1-6, reads SQTIHQWPATLVQPVGSPLSLECTVEGTSNPNLYWYRQAAGRGLQLLFYSVGIGQISSEVPQNLSASRPQDRQFILSSKKLLLSDSGFYLCAWTGTYNSPLHFGNGTRLTVT.

V gene TRBV10-1 combines with J gene TRBJ2-7; TRBD2 is a possible D gene (5 bases). Trimming took off 5 bases at V and 1 base at J, with 9 bases between the two ends. The CDR3 loop spans 13 amino acids. Per germline, CDR1 WNHNN and CDR2 SYGVQD (reference sequence). Written as DNA, the CDR3 is TGCGCCAGCAGTATGGGAGCGTCCTACGAGCAGTACTTC. This sequence encodes CASSMGASYEQYF.

CDR3 coding DNA: TGTGCTAGTGGTTTGGGGACAGCTAATGAAAAACTGTTTTTT. This gives the protein CASGLGTANEKLFF. The chain links TRBV12-5 to TRBJ1-4; D possibly corresponds to TRBD1 (6 bases). CDR1 and CDR2 from the germline V gene are LGHNT and FRNRAP. The CDR3 is 14 amino acids. V lost 1 base and J lost 3, with 6 bases in between.

In this sample, this clone turned up once. This rearrangement joins TRBV5-1 to TRBJ1-2; 9 bases agree with TRBD1. The CDR3 sequence is 13 residues long. Per the germline V gene, CDR1 is SGHRS and CDR2 is YFSETQ. V trimming: 2 bases; J trimming: 8 bases; junction bases outside the gene matches: 4. The CDR3 loop reads CASSLAQGAGYTF. CDR3 nucleotide sequence: TGCGCCAGCAGCTTAGCACAGGGGGCCGGCTACACCTTC.

CDR3 in DNA: TGTGCCAGCAGTGAAGCGCGTAGCGGGGGGGCAGGTGGGACAGATACGCAGTATTTT. The encoded protein is CASSEARSGGAGGTDTQYF. V gene TRBV2 combines with J gene TRBJ2-3; 11 bases line up with TRBD2. Germline CDR1 is SNHLY and CDR2 is FYNNEI. V trimming: 0 bases; J trimming: 3 bases; junction bases outside the gene matches: 11. This CDR3 is built from 19 residues.

This rearrangement joins TRBV10-3 to TRBJ1-2; D is unresolved. This CDR3 comprises 12 residues. Germline CDR1 ENHRY, CDR2 SYGVKD. V lost 6 bases and J lost 4, with 9 bases in between. The CDR3 DNA follows: TGTGCCATCAGACAGATCACCTATGGCTACACCTTC. It encodes CAIRQITYGYTF.

V gene TRBV3-1 (or the pseudogene TRBV3-2) combines with J gene TRBJ1-1; 7 positions match TRBD1. CDR3 length: 15 amino acids. Germline V gene data show CDR1 as LGHDT and CDR2 as YNNKEL (reference sequence). Trimming took 4 bases from V and 8 from J; bases not matched to a gene: 13. Here the CDR3 reads CASSRQGPGTREAFF. The CDR3 region has the DNA TGTGCCAGCAGCCGACAGGGTCCCGGAACCAGAGAAGCTTTCTTT.

This clone has a single count. The genes are TRBV2 and TRBJ2-1, with D maybe TRBD1 (5 bases). The CDR3 runs 13 residues. Trimming left V 8 bases short and J 4 bases short, with 12 bases between. CDR1 is SNHLY and CDR2 is FYNNEI in the germline V gene. The CDR3 here is CASEGHSYNEQFF. DNA for the CDR3: TGTGCCAGCGAAGGACATTCATACAATGAGCAGTTCTTC.

This chain uses TRBV27 with TRBJ1-1, with D tentatively TRBD1 (5 bases). The germline gives CDR1 MNHEY, CDR2 SMNVEV (reference sequence). Between the trimmed V and J ends, which lost 6 bases and 7 bases, there was a span of 24 bases. This CDR3 is 16 amino acids long. Here the CDR3 reads CASRMGRAQLGIEAFF. DNA of the CDR3: TGTGCCAGCAGGATGGGCAGGGCCCAACTTGGGATTGAAGCTTTCTTT.

The V and J genes are TRBV4-2 and TRBJ2-2, with TRBD1 matching over 7 bases. The V gene's germline CDR1 is LGHNA and CDR2 YNFKEQ. The CDR3 spans 15 residues. After removal of 3 bases from V and 5 bases from J, the junction contained 6 bases not matched to a gene. CDR3 bases: TGTGCCAGCAGCCAGGATAACAGGGGAACCGGGGAGCTGTTTTTT. Residues: CASSQDNRGTGELFF.

This clone has just one count. The J gene is TRBJ2-7, the V gene TRBV27, with TRBD1 identical over 9 bases. This CDR3 is 18 amino acids long. Trimming removed 5 bases from V and 3 bases from J; junction bases left unmatched: 17. Looked up from germline, CDR1 is MNHEY and CDR2 is SMNVEV (reference sequence). The CDR3 nucleotides are TGTGCCAGCAGTCCGAGTCACAGGGGGCTGATCTGGGGCTACGAGCAGTACTTC. This gives the protein CASSPSHRGLIWGYEQYF.

V gene TRBV6-5 combines with J gene TRBJ1-6; 8 nucleotides agree with TRBD1. The ends lost 6 bases at V and 10 bases at J; junction bases unmatched: 5. The CDR3 length is 13 residues. Germline V gene data show CDR1 as MNHEY and CDR2 as SVGAGI. This CDR3 reads CASRPDRGSPLHF. Written as DNA, the CDR3 is TGTGCCAGCAGACCAGACAGGGGCTCACCCCTCCACTTT.

The chain is built from TRBV28 and TRBJ1-2; a weak D match, TRBD1 (5 bases). Between the trimmed V and J ends, which lost 5 bases and 0 bases, there was a span of 13 bases. Germline CDR1 MDHEN, CDR2 SYDVKM. The CDR3 contains 15 residues. CDR3 nucleotides: TGTGCCAGCAGTCTCAGACAGTTAGCTAACTATGGCTACACCTTC. Translation gives CASSLRQLANYGYTF.

The chain uses TRBV24-1 and TRBJ2-3; 7 bases are shared with TRBD1. The length of the CDR3 is 13 residues. The V segment lost 4 bases and the J segment 5 bases; nucleotides outside the gene matches: 2. CDR1 and CDR2 (germline): KGHDR, SFDVKD. The CDR3 bases are TGTGCCACCAGTGAAGGGGGCAGAGATACGCAGTATTTT. Translation: CATSEGGRDTQYF.

The chain combines TRBV10-1 with TRBJ1-6, with TRBD1 identical over 9 bases. The CDR3 spans 13 residues. With V trimmed by 6 bases and J by 8 bases, 2 bases remained unmatched. In germline, CDR1 is WNHNN, CDR2 SYGVQD (reference sequence). The CDR3 sequence: CASSRDRDSPLHF. CDR3 coding DNA: TGCGCCAGCAGCCGGGACAGGGATTCACCCCTCCACTTT.

The CDR3 is CASSFGQNQPQHF. In DNA, the CDR3 is TGTGCCAGCAGCTTCGGACAGAATCAGCCCCAGCATTTT. The gene calls are TRBV11-1 and TRBJ1-5; D may be TRBD1 (6 bases). The CDR3 is 13 amino acids. Deletions cut 3 bases from V and 4 bases from J, with 7 bases between. Germline values: CDR1 SGHAT, CDR2 FQDESV (reference sequence).

The genes are TRBV29-1 and TRBJ2-1; maybe TRBD1 (6 bases). The germline V gene has CDR1 SQVTM and CDR2 ANQGSEA. V lost 4 bases, J lost 0 bases, and 16 bases lay in between. This CDR3 is built from 16 residues. CDR3 DNA: TGCAGCGTTGTAAATTTCTTGGACAGCTCCTACAATGAGCAGTTCTTC. It yields the protein CSVVNFLDSSYNEQFF.

The chain uses TRBV10-3 and TRBJ2-4, with D maybe TRBD1 (6 bases). V lost 4 bases to trimming and J lost 5 bases, with 18 bases between them. This CDR3 spans 16 amino acids. Per germline, CDR1 ENHRY and CDR2 SYGVKD. Written as DNA, the CDR3 is TGTGCCATCAGTGCGGCGGCAGGGGTAGAGGAAAACATTCAGTACTTC. This codes for CAISAAAGVEENIQYF.